This TCR beta chain stems from a study of OX40 agonist ivuxolimab in advanced cancers. V dropped 0 bases and J dropped 4; count of bases not matched to a gene: 3. Per germline, CDR1 ENHRY and CDR2 SYGVKD. The CDR3 runs 15 residues. The protocol was immunoSEQ multiplex PCR, while the TCRdb copy is restricted to in-frame clones and leaves out a portion. The table has more than 55,000 clones, approximately 92% seen once. The sequenced sample was CD4+ or CD8+ T cells sorted from blood, obtained in a trial of the OX40 agonist ivuxolimab. This TCR was recovered from an adult with an advanced solid tumor such as melanoma, head and neck, liver or kidney cancer. This chain joins TRBV10-3 and TRBJ2-1; 7 bases are a match to TRBD2. The CDR3 sequence is CAISESQRGYNEQFF. CDR3 DNA: TGTGCCATCAGTGAGTCCCAGCGGGGTTACAATGAGCAGTTCTTC.